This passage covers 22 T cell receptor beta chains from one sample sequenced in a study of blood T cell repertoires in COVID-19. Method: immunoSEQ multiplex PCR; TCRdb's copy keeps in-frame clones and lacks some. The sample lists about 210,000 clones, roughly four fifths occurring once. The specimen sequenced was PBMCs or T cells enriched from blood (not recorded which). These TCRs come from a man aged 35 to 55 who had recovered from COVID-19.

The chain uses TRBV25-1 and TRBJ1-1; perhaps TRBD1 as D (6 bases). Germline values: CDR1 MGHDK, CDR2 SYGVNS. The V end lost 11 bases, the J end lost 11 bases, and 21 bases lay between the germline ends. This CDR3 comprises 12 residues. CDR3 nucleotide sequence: TGTGCCCTACTCTTCACACCAGGGGAGGCTTTCTTT. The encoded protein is CALLFTPGEAFF.

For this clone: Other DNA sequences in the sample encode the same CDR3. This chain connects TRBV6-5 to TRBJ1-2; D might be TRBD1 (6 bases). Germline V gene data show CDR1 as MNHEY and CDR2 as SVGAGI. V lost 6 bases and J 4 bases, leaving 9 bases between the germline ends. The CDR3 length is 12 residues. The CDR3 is CASSRGVYGYTF. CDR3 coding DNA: TGTGCCAGCAGCAGGGGCGTCTATGGCTACACCTTC.

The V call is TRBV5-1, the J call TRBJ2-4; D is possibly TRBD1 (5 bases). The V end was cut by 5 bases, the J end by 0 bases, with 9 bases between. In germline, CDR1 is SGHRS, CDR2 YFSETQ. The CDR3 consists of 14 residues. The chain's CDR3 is CASRRTLAKNIQYF. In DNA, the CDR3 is TGCGCCAGCAGACGGACATTAGCCAAAAACATTCAGTACTTC.

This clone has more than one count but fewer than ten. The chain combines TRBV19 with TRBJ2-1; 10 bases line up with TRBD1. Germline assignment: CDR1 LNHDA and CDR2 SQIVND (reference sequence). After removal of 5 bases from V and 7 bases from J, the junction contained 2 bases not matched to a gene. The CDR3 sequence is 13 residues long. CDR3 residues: CASSGQGVNEQFF. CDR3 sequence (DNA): TGTGCCAGTAGTGGACAGGGGGTGAATGAGCAGTTCTTC.

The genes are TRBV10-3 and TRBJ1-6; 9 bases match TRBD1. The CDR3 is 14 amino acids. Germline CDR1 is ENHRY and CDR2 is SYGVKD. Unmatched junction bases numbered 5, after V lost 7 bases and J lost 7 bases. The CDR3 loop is CAIKRTGENSPLHF. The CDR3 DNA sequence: TGTGCCATCAAGAGGACAGGGGAAAATTCACCCCTCCACTTT.

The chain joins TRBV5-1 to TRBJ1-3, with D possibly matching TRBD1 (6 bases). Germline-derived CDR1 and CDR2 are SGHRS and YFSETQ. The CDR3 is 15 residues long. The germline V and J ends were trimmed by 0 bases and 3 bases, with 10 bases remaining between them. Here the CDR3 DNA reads TGCGCCAGCAGCTTGGCACAGGGAAGTGGAAACACCATATATTTT. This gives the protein CASSLAQGSGNTIYF.

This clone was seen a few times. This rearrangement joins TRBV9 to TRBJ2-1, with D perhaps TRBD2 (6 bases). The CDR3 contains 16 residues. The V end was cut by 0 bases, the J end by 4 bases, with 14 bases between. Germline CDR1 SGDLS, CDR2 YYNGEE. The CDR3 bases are TGTGCCAGCAGCGTAGTCGGTAGCGGCGGGTACAATGAGCAGTTCTTC. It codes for CASSVVGSGGYNEQFF.

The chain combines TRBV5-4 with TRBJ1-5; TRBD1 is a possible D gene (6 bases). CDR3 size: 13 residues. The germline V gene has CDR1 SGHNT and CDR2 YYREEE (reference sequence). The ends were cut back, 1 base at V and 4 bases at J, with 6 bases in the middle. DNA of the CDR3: TGTGCCAGCAGCTTGCAGGGGAATCAGCCCCAGCATTTT. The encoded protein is CASSLQGNQPQHF.

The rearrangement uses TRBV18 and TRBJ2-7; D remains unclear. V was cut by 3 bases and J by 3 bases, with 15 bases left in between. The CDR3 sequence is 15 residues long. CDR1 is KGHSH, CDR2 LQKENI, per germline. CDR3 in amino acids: CASSPNKAGLYEQYF. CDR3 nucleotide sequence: TGTGCCAGCTCACCTAATAAGGCAGGTCTCTACGAGCAGTACTTC.

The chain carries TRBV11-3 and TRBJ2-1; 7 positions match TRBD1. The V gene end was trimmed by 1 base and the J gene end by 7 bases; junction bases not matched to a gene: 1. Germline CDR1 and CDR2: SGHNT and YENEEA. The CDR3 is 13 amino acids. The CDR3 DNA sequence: TGTGCCAGCAGCTTAGTACAGGGGAATGAGCAGTTCTTC. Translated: CASSLVQGNEQFF. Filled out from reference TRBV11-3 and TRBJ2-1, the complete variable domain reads EAGVVQSPRYKIIEKKQPVAFWCNPISGHNTLYWYLQNLGQGPELLIRYENEEAVDDSQLPKDRFSAERLKGVDSTLKIQPAELGDSAVYLCASSLVQGNEQFFGPGTRLTVL.

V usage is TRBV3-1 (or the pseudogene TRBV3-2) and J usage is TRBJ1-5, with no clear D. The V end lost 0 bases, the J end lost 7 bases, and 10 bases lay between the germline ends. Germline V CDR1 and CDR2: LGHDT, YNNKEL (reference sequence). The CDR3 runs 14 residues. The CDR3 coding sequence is TGTGCCAGCAGCCAAGACGGGGAATCCCAGCCCCAGCATTTT. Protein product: CASSQDGESQPQHF.

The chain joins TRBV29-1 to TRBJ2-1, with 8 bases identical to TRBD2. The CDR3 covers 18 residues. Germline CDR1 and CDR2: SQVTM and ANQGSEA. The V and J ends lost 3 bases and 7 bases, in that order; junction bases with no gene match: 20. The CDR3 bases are TGCAGCGTTGAGGCCCTCCCCAGGAGCAGCGGGAGTCAGAATGAGCAGTTCTTC. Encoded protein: CSVEALPRSSGSQNEQFF.

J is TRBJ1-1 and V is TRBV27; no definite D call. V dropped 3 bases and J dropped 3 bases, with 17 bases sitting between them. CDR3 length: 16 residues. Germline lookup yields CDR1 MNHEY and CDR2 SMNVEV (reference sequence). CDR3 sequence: CASSFEGYGADTEAFF. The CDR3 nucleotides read TGTGCCAGCAGTTTTGAAGGGTATGGAGCGGACACTGAAGCTTTCTTT.

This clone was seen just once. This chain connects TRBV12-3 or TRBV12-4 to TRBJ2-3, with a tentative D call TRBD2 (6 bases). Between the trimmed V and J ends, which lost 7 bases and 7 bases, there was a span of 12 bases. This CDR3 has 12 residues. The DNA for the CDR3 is TGTGCCAGCACCACGGGGGAGAATACGCAGTATTTT. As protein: CASTTGENTQYF.

CDR3 protein: CASSGRLAGGTPLSSGANVLTF. CDR3 in DNA: TGTGCCAGCAGCGGAAGACTAGCGGGAGGAACTCCATTAAGCTCTGGGGCCAACGTCCTGACTTTC. The genes are TRBV9 and TRBJ2-6, with 13 bases aligning to TRBD2. The length of the CDR3 is 22 residues. V was clipped by 3 bases and J by 0 bases; unmatched bases: 15. CDR1 is SGDLS and CDR2 is YYNGEE in the germline V gene.

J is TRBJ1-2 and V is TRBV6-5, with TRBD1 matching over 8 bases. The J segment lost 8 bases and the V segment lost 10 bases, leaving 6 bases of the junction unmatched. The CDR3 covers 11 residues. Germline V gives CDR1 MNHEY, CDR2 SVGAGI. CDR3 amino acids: CANRQGTGYTF. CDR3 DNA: TGTGCCAACCGACAGGGGACAGGCTACACCTTC.

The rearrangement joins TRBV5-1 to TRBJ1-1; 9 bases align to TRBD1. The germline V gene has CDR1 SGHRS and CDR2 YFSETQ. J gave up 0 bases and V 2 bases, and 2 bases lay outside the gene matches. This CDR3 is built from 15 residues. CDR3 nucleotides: TGCGCCAGCAGCTTACAGGGGGCATTGAACACTGAAGCTTTCTTT. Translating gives CASSLQGALNTEAFF.

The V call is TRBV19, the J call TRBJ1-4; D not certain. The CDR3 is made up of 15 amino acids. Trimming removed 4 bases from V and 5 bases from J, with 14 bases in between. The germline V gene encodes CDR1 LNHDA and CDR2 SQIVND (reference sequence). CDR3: CASSTNFLGNEKLFF. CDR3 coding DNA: TGTGCCAGTAGTACAAACTTCCTCGGGAATGAAAAACTGTTTTTT.

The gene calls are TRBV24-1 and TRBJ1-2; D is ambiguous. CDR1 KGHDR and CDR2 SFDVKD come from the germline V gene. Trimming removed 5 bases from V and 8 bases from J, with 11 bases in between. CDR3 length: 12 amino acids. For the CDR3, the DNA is TGTGCCACCAGTGGGGGTAGCGGGGGCTACACCTTC. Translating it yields CATSGGSGGYTF.

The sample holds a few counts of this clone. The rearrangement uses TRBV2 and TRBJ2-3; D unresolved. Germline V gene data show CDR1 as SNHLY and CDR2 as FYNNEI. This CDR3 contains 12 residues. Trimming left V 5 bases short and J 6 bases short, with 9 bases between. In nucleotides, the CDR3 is TGTGCCAGCAGTCTCCGGTGGGATACGCAGTATTTT. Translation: CASSLRWDTQYF. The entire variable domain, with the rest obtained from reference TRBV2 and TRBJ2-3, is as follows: EPEVTQTPSHQVTQMGQEVILRCVPISNHLYFYWYRQILGQKVEFLVSFYNNEISEKSEIFDDQFSVERPDGSNFTLKIRSTKLEDSAMYFCASSLRWDTQYFGPGTRLTVL.

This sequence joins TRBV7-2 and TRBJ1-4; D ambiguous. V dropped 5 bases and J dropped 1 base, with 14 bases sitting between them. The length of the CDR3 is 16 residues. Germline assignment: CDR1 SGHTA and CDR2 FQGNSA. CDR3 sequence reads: CASSHLGRGTNEKLFF. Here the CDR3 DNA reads TGTGCCAGCAGCCATCTTGGGCGGGGAACTAATGAAAAACTGTTTTTT. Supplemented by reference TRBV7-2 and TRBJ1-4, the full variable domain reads GAGVSQSPSNKVTEKGKDVELRCDPISGHTALYWYRQSLGQGLEFLIYFQGNSAPDKSGLPSDRFSAERTGGSVSTLTIQRTQQEDSAVYLCASSHLGRGTNEKLFFGSGTQLSVL.

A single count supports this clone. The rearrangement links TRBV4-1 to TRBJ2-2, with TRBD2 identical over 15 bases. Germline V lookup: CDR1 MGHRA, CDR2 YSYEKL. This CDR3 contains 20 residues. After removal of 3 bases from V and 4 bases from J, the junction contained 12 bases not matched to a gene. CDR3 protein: CASSHPGLAGGLGVTGELFF. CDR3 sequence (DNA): TGCGCCAGCAGCCACCCTGGACTAGCGGGAGGGCTTGGGGTCACCGGGGAGCTGTTTTTT.